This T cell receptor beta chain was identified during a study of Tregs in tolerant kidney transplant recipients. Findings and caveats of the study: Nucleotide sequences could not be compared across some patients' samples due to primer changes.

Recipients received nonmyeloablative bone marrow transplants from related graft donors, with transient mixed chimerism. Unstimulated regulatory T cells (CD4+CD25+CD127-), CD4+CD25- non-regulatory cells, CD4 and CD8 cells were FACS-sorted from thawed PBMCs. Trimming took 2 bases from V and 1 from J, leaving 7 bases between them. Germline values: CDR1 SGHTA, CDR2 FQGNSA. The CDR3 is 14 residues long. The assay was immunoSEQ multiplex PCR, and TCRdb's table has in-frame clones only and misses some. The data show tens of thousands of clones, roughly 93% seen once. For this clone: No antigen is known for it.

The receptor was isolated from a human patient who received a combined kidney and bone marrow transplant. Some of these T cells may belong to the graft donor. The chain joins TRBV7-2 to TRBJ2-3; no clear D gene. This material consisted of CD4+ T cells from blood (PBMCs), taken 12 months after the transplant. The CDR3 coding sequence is TGTGCCAGCAGCTTACCGTCCGGCACAGATACGCAGTATTTT. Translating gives CASSLPSGTDTQYF. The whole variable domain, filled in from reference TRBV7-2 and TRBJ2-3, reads GAGVSQSPSNKVTEKGKDVELRCDPISGHTALYWYRQSLGQGLEFLIYFQGNSAPDKSGLPSDRFSAERTGGSVSTLTIQRTQQEDSAVYLCASSLPSGTDTQYFGPGTRLTVL.